A selection of T cell receptor beta chains follows, all from one sample in a study of identical twins. TCRdb reprocessed the 5' RACE reads via MiXCR and lists one record per CDR3 protein. Among some 1,700,000 distinct CDR3 sequences listed, 25% to 35% were seen once. The sample consisted of cord blood. Receptor source: a newborn girl in good health. The CDR3 runs from the conserved cysteine through the conserved F or W. A D gene is named only where the DNA matches it firmly. Some rows mark clone size as missing; the rest say once, few, many or name a class of expanded clone.

J: TRBJ2-1
D: -
size: many
V: TRBV7-2
CDR3: CASSLVGLSYNEQFF
DNA: TGTGCCAGCAGCTTAGTAGGGTTATCCTACAATGAGCAGTTCTTC

J: TRBJ2-1
D: -
size: -
V: TRBV20-1
CDR3: CSARLRHLQYNEQFF
DNA: TGCAGTGCTAGACTCAGGCACCTCCAATACAATGAGCAGTTCTTC

J: TRBJ1-1
D: -
size: -
V: TRBV20-1
CDR3: CSARGHRERGTEAFF
DNA: TGCAGTGCTAGAGGCCATAGGGAGAGGGGCACTGAAGCTTTCTTT

J: TRBJ1-3
D: -
size: few
V: TRBV10-3
CDR3: CAISEEGGNTIYF
DNA: TGTGCCATCAGTGAGGAGGGAGGAAACACCATATATTTT

J: TRBJ2-2
D: -
size: -
V: TRBV5-1
CDR3: CASSLAGTPNTGELFF
DNA: TGCGCCAGCAGCTTGGCCGGGACACCGAACACCGGGGAGCTGTTTTTT

J: TRBJ1-5
D: -
size: -
V: TRBV10-3
CDR3: CAISPGGNREPQHF
DNA: TGTGCCATCAGCCCCGGGGGGAATAGGGAGCCCCAGCATTTT

J: TRBJ2-1
D: TRBD1
size: few
V: TRBV28
CDR3: CASSQPRQGLNEQFF
DNA: TGTGCCAGCAGTCAACCTCGACAGGGGCTCAATGAGCAGTTCTTC

J: TRBJ2-7
D: TRBD2
size: -
V: TRBV20-1
CDR3: CSARGVSGSPYEQYF
DNA: TGCAGTGCTAGAGGCGTTAGCGGGAGCCCCTACGAGCAGTACTTC

J: TRBJ2-7
D: -
size: -
V: TRBV29-1
CDR3: CSVSFGSLGDEQYF
DNA: TGCAGCGTTTCTTTCGGGTCGCTCGGGGACGAGCAGTACTTC

J: TRBJ1-1
D: -
size: -
V: TRBV7-2
CDR3: CASSLGRTGAEAFF
DNA: TGTGCCAGCAGCTTGGGACGGACGGGGGCTGAAGCTTTCTTT

J: TRBJ2-7
D: TRBD2
size: few
V: TRBV4-2
CDR3: CASSQAKLAGNIGEQYF
DNA: TGTGCCAGCAGCCAAGCTAAACTAGCGGGAAACATTGGCGAGCAGTACTTC

J: TRBJ1-5
D: TRBD1
size: few
V: TRBV7-2
CDR3: CASSLVQGAGSNQPQHF
DNA: TGTGCCAGCAGCTTAGTACAGGGGGCGGGTAGCAATCAGCCCCAGCATTTT

J: TRBJ1-1
D: -
size: -
V: TRBV12-3/TRBV12-4
CDR3: CASTSSGSMNTEAFF
DNA: TGTGCCAGCACCTCATCAGGCTCCATGAACACTGAAGCTTTCTTT

J: TRBJ2-7
D: TRBD2
size: once
V: TRBV20-1
CDR3: CSATSSGRPHYEQYF
DNA: TGCAGTGCTACCTCTAGCGGGAGGCCCCACTACGAGCAGTACTTC

J: TRBJ1-2
D: -
size: few
V: TRBV4-1
CDR3: CASSHRGGEVNYGYTF
DNA: TGCGCCAGCAGCCATAGAGGTGGAGAAGTCAACTATGGCTACACCTTC

J: TRBJ2-5
D: TRBD1
size: -
V: TRBV5-1
CDR3: CASSLRQGGGETQYF
DNA: TGCGCCAGCAGCTTGAGACAGGGTGGTGGAGAGACCCAGTACTTC

J: TRBJ2-7
D: TRBD2
size: -
V: TRBV2
CDR3: CASQNPGTSGSYEQYF
DNA: TGTGCCAGCCAAAATCCCGGGACTAGCGGCTCCTACGAGCAGTACTTC

J: TRBJ2-2
D: TRBD1
size: -
V: TRBV6-5
CDR3: CASIGQGNTGELFF
DNA: TGTGCCAGCATCGGACAGGGGAACACCGGGGAGCTGTTTTTT

J: TRBJ2-7
D: -
size: many
V: TRBV27
CDR3: CASSFGGGYYEQYF
DNA: TGTGCCAGCAGTTTTGGAGGAGGATACTACGAGCAGTACTTC

J: TRBJ2-3
D: TRBD2
size: -
V: TRBV20-1
CDR3: CSALPETSVFGDTQYF
DNA: TGCAGTGCCCTCCCCGAGACTAGCGTTTTTGGTGATACGCAGTATTTT

J: TRBJ2-6
D: -
size: -
V: TRBV29-1
CDR3: CSVEEGAGANVLTF
DNA: TGCAGCGTTGAGGAGGGGGCTGGGGCCAACGTCCTGACTTTC

J: TRBJ2-7
D: -
size: few
V: TRBV27
CDR3: CASSSRHHEQYF
DNA: TGTGCCAGCAGTTCAAGACACCACGAGCAGTACTTC